The sequence of this TCR beta chain was determined in a study of cytomegalovirus exposure and HLA in healthy donors. Study-level results: There were a few CMV-associated chains whose specificity for CMV antigens was confirmed in vitro. When analyzed later, a missense DCLRE1C variant was found to be linked to TCR beta V- and J-gene trimming. Among immune exposure information, only CMV serostatus was available.

On this clone itself: Its antigen is unknown.

Amplification used 60 Vbeta primers and 13 Jbeta primers. Per the study methods: A later analysis counted about 80 million unique TCR beta chains, 9.5 million to 13 million shared. Assay used: immunoSEQ multiplex PCR; TCRdb lists only in-frame clones, some missing. Clonal size and the V and J genes are those of that table, whereas D and trimming came from the DNA. The repertoire holds 200,000 to 250,000 clones, with roughly 80% as singletons. The CDR3 totals 17 residues. V shed 4 bases and J shed 1 base, with 16 bases lying between them. The germline CDR1 and CDR2 sequences are SEHNR and FQNEAQ (reference sequence).

The chain carries TRBV7-9 and TRBJ2-2, with D perhaps TRBD1 (5 bases). This sequence was found in a man aged 30 to 39 in good health and CMV-seronegative. The specimen was PBMCs. The chain's CDR3 is CASSWRQPFLNTGELFF. CDR3 nucleotide sequence: TGTGCCAGCAGCTGGAGACAGCCCTTTTTGAACACCGGGGAGCTGTTTTTT.